This is a list of T cell receptor beta chains from one sample in a study of blood T cell repertoires in COVID-19. Assay used: immunoSEQ multiplex PCR; TCRdb lists only in-frame clones, some missing. The repertoire holds fewer than 350,000 clones, 88% seen once, with over 1% in the top ten. Sequenced: PBMCs or T cells enriched from blood (not recorded which). The receptor set was obtained from a woman younger than 45 who had been exposed to COVID-19. Both conserved end residues are part of each CDR3. Each record gives: J gene, V gene, D gene, clone size, CDR3 DNA, CDR3 protein. The D gene is left open where the match is weak. Clone size is stated in some rows and not others, as once, few, many or a class when expanded.

J gene: TRBJ1-3
V gene: TRBV12-3/TRBV12-4
D gene: .
clone size: .
CDR3 DNA: TGTGCCAGCAGTTGGGGAGGGGGAAACACCATATATTTT
CDR3 protein: CASSWGGGNTIYF

J gene: TRBJ2-7
V gene: TRBV28
D gene: TRBD1
clone size: .
CDR3 DNA: TGTGCCAGCAGTCGGGGGCCGGGACAGGGTTACGAGCAGTACTTC
CDR3 protein: CASSRGPGQGYEQYF

J gene: TRBJ1-5
V gene: TRBV11-2
D gene: TRBD1
clone size: .
CDR3 DNA: TGTGCCAGCAGCCAAACAGGGGCTAGCAATCAGCCCCAGCATTTT
CDR3 protein: CASSQTGASNQPQHF

J gene: TRBJ2-7
V gene: TRBV3-1/TRBV3-2
D gene: TRBD1
clone size: .
CDR3 DNA: TGTGCCAGCAGCCACGGACAGGGGTCGCAGTACTTC
CDR3 protein: CASSHGQGSQYF

J gene: TRBJ1-5
V gene: TRBV5-1
D gene: .
clone size: .
CDR3 DNA: TGCGCCAGCAGTTTGGGAGGGGACTGGGGCAATCAGCCCCAGCATTTT
CDR3 protein: CASSLGGDWGNQPQHF

J gene: TRBJ2-6
V gene: TRBV27
D gene: TRBD2
clone size: .
CDR3 DNA: TGTGCCAGCAGTCTCATCGCGGGGGATGGGGCCAACGTCCTGACTTTC
CDR3 protein: CASSLIAGDGANVLTF

J gene: TRBJ1-5
V gene: TRBV28
D gene: TRBD1
clone size: .
CDR3 DNA: TGTGCCAGCAGTCGACCACAGGGGCCCAGCAATCAGCCCCAGCATTTT
CDR3 protein: CASSRPQGPSNQPQHF

J gene: TRBJ1-2
V gene: TRBV2
D gene: .
clone size: .
CDR3 DNA: TGTGCCAGCAGTCAGGGCTATGGCTACACCTTC
CDR3 protein: CASSQGYGYTF

J gene: TRBJ2-5
V gene: TRBV7-7
D gene: .
clone size: once
CDR3 DNA: TGTGCTAGCAGCTTAACCGGGCTAGCTAGGGAGACCCAGTACTTC
CDR3 protein: CASSLTGLARETQYF

J gene: TRBJ2-7
V gene: TRBV19
D gene: .
clone size: .
CDR3 DNA: TGTGCCAGTAGTATACCCGACAGGACCTACGAGCAGTACTTC
CDR3 protein: CASSIPDRTYEQYF

J gene: TRBJ2-5
V gene: TRBV2
D gene: TRBD2
clone size: .
CDR3 DNA: TGTGCCAGCAAGGTGGGACTAGCCCAAGAGACCCAGTACTTC
CDR3 protein: CASKVGLAQETQYF

J gene: TRBJ1-5
V gene: TRBV14
D gene: .
clone size: .
CDR3 DNA: TGTGCCAGCAGCCAGGGCACAGGCAAAAATCAGCCCCAGCATTTT
CDR3 protein: CASSQGTGKNQPQHF

J gene: TRBJ2-7
V gene: TRBV28
D gene: TRBD2
clone size: .
CDR3 DNA: TGTGCCAGCAAGACTAGCGGTCCCTACGAGCAGTACTTC
CDR3 protein: CASKTSGPYEQYF

J gene: TRBJ1-1
V gene: TRBV30
D gene: TRBD1
clone size: .
CDR3 DNA: TGTGCCTGGAGTCTAACCCCGACAGGGAGTTTTAGCACTGAAGCTTTCTTT
CDR3 protein: CAWSLTPTGSFSTEAFF

J gene: TRBJ2-2
V gene: TRBV5-1
D gene: .
clone size: .
CDR3 DNA: TGCGCCAGCAGCTTGGGACTAGCGAACACCGGGGAGCTGTTTTTT
CDR3 protein: CASSLGLANTGELFF

J gene: TRBJ2-3
V gene: TRBV5-1
D gene: TRBD1
clone size: .
CDR3 DNA: TGCGCCAGCAGCATCGGACAGGACACAGATACGCAGTATTTT
CDR3 protein: CASSIGQDTDTQYF

J gene: TRBJ1-4
V gene: TRBV28
D gene: TRBD1
clone size: .
CDR3 DNA: TGTGCCAGCAGTCCTACAGGGGTTGAAAAACTGTTTTTT
CDR3 protein: CASSPTGVEKLFF

J gene: TRBJ1-1
V gene: TRBV29-1
D gene: .
clone size: .
CDR3 DNA: TGCAGCGTTGACGGTGGCAGGATTAACACTGAAGCTTTCTTT
CDR3 protein: CSVDGGRINTEAFF

J gene: TRBJ2-3
V gene: TRBV4-2
D gene: .
clone size: once
CDR3 DNA: TGTGCCAGCAGCCAGAGACAACTAGCTCAAGGCACAGATACGCAGTATTTT
CDR3 protein: CASSQRQLAQGTDTQYF

J gene: TRBJ2-2
V gene: TRBV7-3
D gene: TRBD2
clone size: .
CDR3 DNA: TGTGCCAGCAGCCCTAGCGGCTCGAACACCGGGGAGCTGTTTTTT
CDR3 protein: CASSPSGSNTGELFF

J gene: TRBJ2-7
V gene: TRBV27
D gene: .
clone size: .
CDR3 DNA: TGTGCCAGCAGTTCGCCATCAAAGGGGTACTCCTACGAGCAGTACTTC
CDR3 protein: CASSSPSKGYSYEQYF

J gene: TRBJ1-2
V gene: TRBV9
D gene: TRBD1
clone size: few
CDR3 DNA: TGTGCCAGCAGCGGGACAGGCGCCTACACCTTC
CDR3 protein: CASSGTGAYTF

J gene: TRBJ2-5
V gene: TRBV4-2
D gene: .
clone size: .
CDR3 DNA: TGTGCCAGCAGCCAACGGCAGGTTGGGACCCAGTACTTC
CDR3 protein: CASSQRQVGTQYF

J gene: TRBJ1-1
V gene: TRBV7-3
D gene: .
clone size: once
CDR3 DNA: TGTGCCAGCAGCGCAAACAGGGAGGGAACTGAAGCTTTCTTT
CDR3 protein: CASSANREGTEAFF

J gene: TRBJ1-1
V gene: TRBV30
D gene: TRBD1
clone size: .
CDR3 DNA: TGTGCCTGGAGTGTAACGGGACAGACTGAAGCTTTCTTT
CDR3 protein: CAWSVTGQTEAFF

J gene: TRBJ1-6
V gene: TRBV5-6
D gene: .
clone size: few
CDR3 DNA: TGTGCCAGCAGTCCGGGGGGCCGGCATTCACCCCTCCACTTT
CDR3 protein: CASSPGGRHSPLHF

J gene: TRBJ2-3
V gene: TRBV10-3
D gene: TRBD2
clone size: .
CDR3 DNA: TGTGCCATCAGTGGGAGACTAGCGGGGGATGACAGCACAGATACGCAGTATTTT
CDR3 protein: CAISGRLAGDDSTDTQYF

J gene: TRBJ2-4
V gene: TRBV7-9
D gene: TRBD2
clone size: few
CDR3 DNA: TGTGCCAGCAGCTTAGATGCTAGCGGGAGTGGGCCCAAAAACATTCAGTACTTC
CDR3 protein: CASSLDASGSGPKNIQYF

J gene: TRBJ2-7
V gene: TRBV2
D gene: TRBD1
clone size: .
CDR3 DNA: TGTGCCAGCAGTGAATACGAAGCCGGGACAGGGTCCTACGAGCAGTACTTC
CDR3 protein: CASSEYEAGTGSYEQYF

J gene: TRBJ2-3
V gene: TRBV6-5
D gene: .
clone size: .
CDR3 DNA: TGTGCCAGCAGTTATAGCGATACGCAGTATTTT
CDR3 protein: CASSYSDTQYF

J gene: TRBJ2-7
V gene: TRBV2
D gene: .
clone size: .
CDR3 DNA: TGTGCCAGCACCTTACAGGTGTACGAGCAGTACTTC
CDR3 protein: CASTLQVYEQYF

J gene: TRBJ2-1
V gene: TRBV28
D gene: .
clone size: .
CDR3 DNA: TGTGCCAGCAGTTTACACGCGGTTCGAGACAATGAGCAGTTCTTC
CDR3 protein: CASSLHAVRDNEQFF

J gene: TRBJ1-2
V gene: TRBV5-1
D gene: .
clone size: .
CDR3 DNA: TGCGCCAGCAGCATGGGGAGCGTCGTAGATGGCTACACCTTC
CDR3 protein: CASSMGSVVDGYTF

J gene: TRBJ1-1
V gene: TRBV15
D gene: .
clone size: .
CDR3 DNA: TGTGCCACCAGCAGACCCCATTTAGGGGACACTGAAGCTTTCTTT
CDR3 protein: CATSRPHLGDTEAFF

J gene: TRBJ1-1
V gene: TRBV12-3/TRBV12-4
D gene: TRBD1
clone size: .
CDR3 DNA: TGTGCCAGCAGTTTAGTGTCAGGGGGCCAAGCTTTCTTT
CDR3 protein: CASSLVSGGQAFF

J gene: TRBJ2-7
V gene: TRBV24-1
D gene: TRBD2
clone size: .
CDR3 DNA: TGTGCCACCAGTGGAGGGGCGGGGGGAAAAAACGAGCAGTACTTC
CDR3 protein: CATSGGAGGKNEQYF

J gene: TRBJ2-1
V gene: TRBV3-1/TRBV3-2
D gene: .
clone size: once
CDR3 DNA: TGTGCCAGCAGCTCGGTGATATCGGACAATGAGCAGTTCTTC
CDR3 protein: CASSSVISDNEQFF

J gene: TRBJ1-5
V gene: TRBV27
D gene: .
clone size: .
CDR3 DNA: TGTGCCAGCAGTTTTTTCGGGCAGCCCCAGCATTTT
CDR3 protein: CASSFFGQPQHF

J gene: TRBJ2-2
V gene: TRBV5-1
D gene: .
clone size: .
CDR3 DNA: TGCGCCAGCAGCTGGAGCGGGCATTCCACCGGGGAGCTGTTTTTT
CDR3 protein: CASSWSGHSTGELFF